Shown below are 6 T cell receptor beta chains from a single sample sequenced in a study of control samples from healthy donors and cancer patients. This table comes from immunoSEQ multiplex PCR, and its TCRdb copy is limited to in-frame clones, with some not included. The sample yields more than 85,000 clones, around 89% seen once. Material for sequencing was blood. Receptor source: a woman aged 50 to 60 in good health.

The chain carries TRBV27 and TRBJ1-5; weak D call: TRBD1 (5 bases). Trimming shortened V by 2 bases and J by 3 bases, and 14 bases separated the two germline ends. Germline V gene sequence: CDR1 MNHEY, CDR2 SMNVEV (reference sequence). The CDR3 extends over 16 amino acids. The CDR3: CASSLSGTTHNQPQHF. The CDR3 DNA reads as TGTGCCAGCAGTTTAAGTGGGACTACCCACAATCAGCCCCAGCATTTT.

The chain carries TRBV28 and TRBJ1-5; 7 bases are shared with TRBD1. Germline CDR1 MDHEN, CDR2 SYDVKM. This CDR3 spans 17 amino acids. After removal of 6 bases from V and 3 bases from J, the junction contained 14 bases not matched to a gene. The CDR3 spells CASRPTQGGRTNQPQHF. CDR3 sequence (DNA): TGTGCCAGCAGACCTACTCAGGGGGGACGGACCAATCAGCCCCAGCATTTT.

This chain links TRBV7-9 with TRBJ1-1; no clear D. Trimming stripped 3 bases from V and 10 bases from J, with 12 bases between. This CDR3 contains 12 residues. The germline gives CDR1 SEHNR, CDR2 FQNEAQ (reference sequence). The CDR3 spells CASSFEGLGAFF. Here the CDR3 DNA reads TGTGCCAGCAGCTTTGAGGGTTTGGGAGCTTTCTTT.

This clone turned up a few times. The chain carries TRBV7-3 and TRBJ1-1; D is undetermined. V dropped 0 bases and J dropped 1 base, with 3 bases sitting between them. The CDR3 covers 13 residues. The germline CDR1 and CDR2 sequences are SGHTA and FQGTGA. The CDR3 DNA sequence: TGTGCCAGCAGCTTAACTGGGAACACTGAAGCTTTCTTT. Its translation: CASSLTGNTEAFF.

The chain links TRBV5-1 to TRBJ1-6; D gene ambiguous. CDR3 length: 15 residues. V dropped 2 bases and J dropped 0 bases, with 6 bases sitting between them. In germline, CDR1 is SGHRS, CDR2 YFSETQ. CDR3 DNA sequence: TGCGCCAGCAGCTTCACCGACTCCTATAATTCACCCCTCCACTTT. Its translation is CASSFTDSYNSPLHF. The full variable domain, rest sourced from reference TRBV5-1 and TRBJ1-6, is KAGVTQTPRYLIKTRGQQVTLSCSPISGHRSVSWYQQTPGQGLQFLFEYFSETQRNKGNFPGRFSGRQFSNSRSEMNVSTLELGDSALYLCASSFTDSYNSPLHFGNGTRLTVT.

The chain links TRBV11-2 to TRBJ2-3; D is unresolved. V was cut by 0 bases and J by 14 bases, with 15 bases left in between. Germline-derived CDR1 and CDR2 are SGHAT and FQNNGV. The length of the CDR3 is 13 residues. This CDR3 is CASSLDGLGRRYF. The CDR3 bases are TGTGCCAGCAGCTTAGATGGGTTGGGCCGGCGGTATTTT.